The sequence of this TCR beta chain was determined in a study of T-cell memory formation after mild COVID-19. TCRdb re-derived calls from the 5' RACE reads in MiXCR, one entry per CDR3 protein. This table holds about 27,000 distinct CDR3 sequences, 6% to 9.5% found once. This clonotype was observed a handful of times. The antigen is unknown. Study-level results: CD4+ bias marked clones expanding day 15 to 37, unlike balanced contracting clones. Memory cells collected pre-infection included some clones that later responded, suggesting cross-reactive memory joined.

V was shortened by 6 bases and J by 0 bases, with 15 bases between the two germline ends. Germline V gene data show CDR1 as SGDLS and CDR2 as YYNGEE. The CDR3 covers 16 residues. This receptor was obtained from an adult woman who had mild COVID-19 (a few samples of this study predate the infection). Cell type and time point are not known. Sequencing was done on a sample of PBMCs or a T cell subset sorted from them (not recorded which). The chain joins TRBV9 to TRBJ2-2; D not resolved. The DNA for the CDR3 is TGTGCCAGCACGTCTCCTTTGCGTGCGAACACCGGGGAGCTGTTTTTT. Translating it yields CASTSPLRANTGELFF.